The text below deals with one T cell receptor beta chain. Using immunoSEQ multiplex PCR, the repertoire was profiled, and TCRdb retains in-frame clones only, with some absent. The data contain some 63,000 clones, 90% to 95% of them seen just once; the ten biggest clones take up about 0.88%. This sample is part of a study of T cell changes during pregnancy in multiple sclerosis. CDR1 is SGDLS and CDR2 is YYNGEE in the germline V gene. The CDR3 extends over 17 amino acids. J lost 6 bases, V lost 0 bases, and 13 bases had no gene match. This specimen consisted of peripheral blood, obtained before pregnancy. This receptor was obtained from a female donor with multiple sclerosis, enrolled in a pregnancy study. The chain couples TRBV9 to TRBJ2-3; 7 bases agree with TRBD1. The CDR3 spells CASSVARDPTGDDTQYF. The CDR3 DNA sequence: TGTGCCAGCAGCGTAGCCAGGGACCCCACAGGGGATGATACGCAGTATTTT. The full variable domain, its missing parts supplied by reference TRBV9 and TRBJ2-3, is DSGVTQTPKHLITATGQRVTLRCSPRSGDLSVYWYQQSLDQGLQFLIQYYNGEERAKGNILERFSAQQFPDLHSELNLSSLELGDSALYFCASSVARDPTGDDTQYFGPGTRLTVL.